This entry is about one T cell receptor beta chain. The entry originates in a study of preoperative IRX-2 immunotherapy in early breast cancer. Assay used: immunoSEQ multiplex PCR; TCRdb lists only in-frame clones, some missing. The top ten clones hold roughly 1.9% of a sample with approximately 100,000 clones, around 86% of them seen once. Treatment given: preoperative locoregional IRX-2 cytokine immunotherapy. Trimming pared 4 bases from V and 1 base from J, leaving 7 bases between. CDR3 length equals 13 residues. This sample comprised tumor tissue, obtained after IRX-2 immunotherapy. This sequence was found in a human donor with breast cancer. V gene TRBV7-1 combines with J gene TRBJ1-1; the D is unclear. TRBV7-1 is an ORF, and what it does is uncertain. This CDR3 reads CASSYISNTEAFF. Here the CDR3 DNA reads TGTGCCAGCAGCTATATATCGAACACTGAAGCTTTCTTT.